The 9 T cell receptor beta chains below all came from one sample that was sequenced in a study of T cell changes during pregnancy in multiple sclerosis. Sequencing was performed with immunoSEQ multiplex PCR; in TCRdb, only in-frame clones are kept and a portion is missing. Of around 97,000 clones listed, 90% were seen once; the top ten hold around 0.78%. This material consisted of peripheral blood, taken in the second trimester of pregnancy. These receptors were collected from a female donor in good health, enrolled as a control in a pregnancy study.

The CDR3, as DNA: TGTGCCAGCAGCTCGCTTGAGGTTAATAATTCACCCCTCCACTTT. As protein: CASSSLEVNNSPLHF. The rearrangement links TRBV28 to TRBJ1-6; D unclear. V was pared by 6 bases and J by 5 bases, with 14 bases between. Germline V gene data show CDR1 as MDHEN and CDR2 as SYDVKM. The CDR3 is made up of 15 amino acids.

The chain couples TRBV21-1 to TRBJ2-7; TRBD1 is taken as the D call from the table, unchecked against the DNA. TRBV21-1 represents a pseudogene. The CDR3 is 15 residues long. As DNA, the CDR3 is TGTGCCAGCAGCATTCCTGGGTGGGGGCCTCACGAGCAGTACTTC. Translated: CASSIPGWGPHEQYF.

The chain has TRBV5-4 and TRBJ2-5, with a possible D match to TRBD2 (6 bases). The CDR3 is made up of 14 amino acids. The germline CDR1 and CDR2 sequences are SGHNT and YYREEE (reference sequence). With 10 bases removed from V and 0 bases from J, the gap between germline ends came to 16 bases. The CDR3 loop is CASFRGGDQETQYF. CDR3 coding DNA: TGTGCCTCCTTCCGGGGCGGGGACCAAGAGACCCAGTACTTC.

The chain employs TRBV14 and TRBJ1-4; weak D call: TRBD1 (6 bases). V was shortened by 3 bases and J by 7 bases, with 12 bases between the two germline ends. The CDR3 runs to 14 residues. Germline V gene lookup returns CDR1 SGHDN and CDR2 FVKESK. The CDR3 reads CASSHSGVREKLFF. The CDR3 nucleotides read TGTGCCAGCAGCCATTCAGGGGTGCGTGAAAAACTGTTTTTT.

The chain is built from TRBV6-1 and TRBJ2-5; 13 positions agree with TRBD2. In germline, CDR1 is MNHNS, CDR2 SASEGT. This CDR3 has 16 amino acids. After removal of 4 bases from V and 7 bases from J, the junction contained 9 bases not matched to a gene. The CDR3 sequence is CASSGILAGGRGTQYF. The CDR3 DNA follows: TGTGCCAGCAGTGGAATACTAGCGGGGGGGCGAGGGACCCAGTACTTC.

This clone was detected only once. This chain connects TRBV6-1 to TRBJ1-6; 7 bases fit TRBD1. The CDR3 sequence is 14 residues long. The ends lost 4 bases at V and 8 bases at J; junction bases unmatched: 5. The V gene's germline CDR1 is MNHNS and CDR2 SASEGT. CDR3 bases: TGTGCCAGCAGTGGGGGACAGCTCGATTCACCCCTCCACTTT. It yields the protein CASSGGQLDSPLHF.

The genes are TRBV9 and TRBJ1-4; TRBD1 might be the D (5 bases). The CDR3 contains 15 residues. V lost 0 bases, J lost 4 bases, and 10 bases lay in between. Germline V lookup: CDR1 SGDLS, CDR2 YYNGEE. CDR3 DNA: TGTGCCAGCAGCGTAGGGGCAGGGCTTAATGAAAAACTGTTTTTT. Its translation is CASSVGAGLNEKLFF.

This sequence joins TRBV25-1 and TRBJ2-7, with 7 positions matching TRBD2. V shed 4 bases and J 1 base; nucleotides not matched to a gene: 7. This CDR3 region has 15 residues. Germline V gene lookup returns CDR1 MGHDK and CDR2 SYGVNS. The CDR3 DNA sequence: TGTGCCAGCAGTGCCCGCCTCGGGGGGTCCTACGAGCAGTACTTC. This sequence encodes CASSARLGGSYEQYF.

The chain links TRBV7-2 to TRBJ1-5, with 8 bases lining up with TRBD1. CDR1 is SGHTA, CDR2 FQGNSA, per germline. The CDR3 length is 16 residues. V dropped 2 bases and J dropped 6; count of bases not matched to a gene: 9. CDR3 loop: CASSLNGQGLFQPQHF. The CDR3, as DNA: TGTGCCAGCAGCTTAAACGGACAGGGCTTATTTCAGCCCCAGCATTTT. The full variable domain, completed using reference TRBV7-2 and TRBJ1-5, is GAGVSQSPSNKVTEKGKDVELRCDPISGHTALYWYRQSLGQGLEFLIYFQGNSAPDKSGLPSDRFSAERTGGSVSTLTIQRTQQEDSAVYLCASSLNGQGLFQPQHFGDGTRLSIL.